This T cell receptor beta chain was captured by sequencing in a study of OX40 agonist ivuxolimab in advanced cancers. Clones were sequenced by immunoSEQ multiplex PCR, and TCRdb holds only the in-frame ones, with some missing. Among approximately 69,000 clones listed, 84% were seen once. This CDR3 has 16 residues. V was shortened by 1 base and J by 0 bases, with 11 bases between the two germline ends. From germline, CDR1 is SGHDT and CDR2 YYEEEE. The rearrangement uses TRBV5-6 and TRBJ1-3; no firm D call. This receptor was identified in an adult with an advanced solid tumor such as melanoma, head and neck, liver or kidney cancer. The sample here was CD4+ or CD8+ T cells sorted from blood, taken in a trial of the OX40 agonist ivuxolimab. CDR3 nucleotide sequence: TGTGCCAGCAGCTTGTATAGACCTACCTCTGGAAACACCATATATTTT. Protein product: CASSLYRPTSGNTIYF.